These 27 T cell receptor beta chains were sequenced from one sample in a study of T-cell memory formation after mild COVID-19. TCRdb re-derived calls from the 5' RACE reads in MiXCR, one entry per CDR3 protein. Of a few hundred thousand distinct CDR3 sequences in the sample, 20% to 25% were seen once. The sample comprised PBMCs or a T cell subset sorted from them (not recorded which). Receptors originate from an adult woman who had mild COVID-19 (a few samples of this study predate the infection). Cell type and time point are not known.

This clonotype has a handful of counts. The chain employs TRBV20-1 and TRBJ1-2; a possible D gene is TRBD1 (5 bases). The CDR3 has 15 residues. Trimming took off 5 bases at V and 3 bases at J, with 19 bases between the two ends. Germline lookup yields CDR1 DFQATT and CDR2 SNEGSKA (reference sequence). The CDR3 loop is CSAPGRASPYYGYTF. The DNA for the CDR3 is TGCAGTGCTCCCGGCAGGGCATCCCCTTACTATGGCTACACCTTC.

This clonotype appeared a few times. V is TRBV7-9 and J is TRBJ1-1, with TRBD1 as a possible D gene (5 bases). The germline V gene encodes CDR1 SEHNR and CDR2 FQNEAQ (reference sequence). The CDR3 sequence is 15 residues long. V lost 0 bases, J lost 1 base, and 9 bases lay in between. CDR3 in DNA: TGTGCCAGCAGCTTAGCTGCTGGGGCGAACACTGAAGCTTTCTTT. As protein: CASSLAAGANTEAFF.

The genes are TRBV12-3 or TRBV12-4 and TRBJ2-5; possibly TRBD1 or TRBD2 for D (5 bases each). This CDR3 spans 13 amino acids. Deletions cut 3 bases from V and 4 bases from J, with 9 bases between. CDR3 sequence reads: CASSFRGRETQYF. CDR3 coding DNA: TGTGCCAGCAGTTTCCGGGGACGAGAGACCCAGTACTTC.

The genes are TRBV4-3 and TRBJ2-3; D possibly corresponds to TRBD1 (5 bases). The length of the CDR3 is 15 residues. The V end was cut by 4 bases, the J end by 3 bases, with 14 bases between. Looked up from germline, CDR1 is LGHNA and CDR2 is YSLEER. CDR3 sequence reads: CASSRGLSLTDTQYF. The CDR3 DNA follows: TGCGCCAGCAGCCGGGGCCTCTCGCTGACAGATACGCAGTATTTT.

The chain recombines TRBV7-8 with TRBJ2-5; no clear D. The V end was cut by 5 bases, the J end by 4 bases, with 23 bases between. The CDR3 has 17 amino acids. Per the germline V gene, CDR1 is SGHVS and CDR2 is FQNEAQ. The CDR3 region is CASSLTFLVPRRETQYF. In DNA form, the CDR3 reads TGTGCCAGCAGCCTAACATTTCTCGTGCCAAGGAGAGAGACCCAGTACTTC.

This chain uses TRBV5-6 with TRBJ2-5; possibly TRBD2 for D (6 bases). V dropped 4 bases and J dropped 9 bases, with 10 bases sitting between them. The CDR3 is 11 residues long. Germline V gene sequence: CDR1 SGHDT, CDR2 YYEEEE. CDR3 residues: CASSGGLPQYF. CDR3 nucleotides: TGTGCCAGCAGCGGGGGACTTCCCCAGTACTTC.

This clonotype appeared once. The CDR3 nucleotides are TGTGCCTGGAGTGTAAAGCGTCTAGCCAAAAACATTCAGTACTTC. The encoded protein is CAWSVKRLAKNIQYF. The chain joins TRBV30 to TRBJ2-4; no clear D gene. The CDR3 length is 15 residues. Trimming left V 0 bases short and J 0 bases short, with 9 bases between. Looked up from germline, CDR1 is GTSNPN and CDR2 is SVGIG (reference sequence).

This clonotype was counted only a few times. The chain joins TRBV6-4 to TRBJ2-7; D gene uncertain. V lost 0 bases and J lost 5, with 5 bases in between. Germline CDR1 and CDR2: MRHNA and SNTAGT. The CDR3 sequence is 12 residues long. The CDR3, as DNA: TGTGCCAGCAGTGACTCTGGTAACGAGCAGTACTTC. This sequence encodes CASSDSGNEQYF.

This sequence joins TRBV6-5 and TRBJ2-3, with 7 bases matching TRBD1. CDR3 length: 16 amino acids. Germline CDR1 and CDR2: MNHEY and SVGAGI. The V and J ends lost 3 bases and 4 bases, in that order; junction bases with no gene match: 10. DNA for the CDR3: TGTGCCAGCAGTTATTGGGCGAACAGGGGACCAGATACGCAGTATTTT. The encoded protein is CASSYWANRGPDTQYF.

The chain combines TRBV30 with TRBJ2-5; D not certain. Trimming stripped 2 bases from V and 5 bases from J, with 3 bases between. The CDR3 sequence is 10 residues long. In germline, CDR1 is GTSNPN, CDR2 SVGIG (reference sequence). The CDR3 region has the DNA TGTGCCTGGAGTTCCGAGACCCAGTACTTC. Translating gives CAWSSETQYF. Using reference TRBV30 and TRBJ2-5 for the parts outside the CDR3, the full variable domain is SQTIHQWPATLVQPVGSPLSLECTVEGTSNPNLYWYRQAAGRGLQLLFYSVGIGQISSEVPQNLSASRPQDRQFILSSKKLLLSDSGFYLCAWSSETQYFGPGTRLLVL.

This clonotype occurred a few times. The chain employs TRBV4-2 and TRBJ2-5, with TRBD2 matching 8 bases. V was pared by 0 bases and J by 4 bases, with 4 bases of the junction left unmatched. The CDR3 runs 15 residues. Germline values: CDR1 LGHNA, CDR2 YNFKEQ. The CDR3 spells CASSQDGSGAETQYF. CDR3 DNA: TGTGCCAGCAGCCAAGATGGTAGCGGGGCAGAGACCCAGTACTTC.

The V and J genes are TRBV12-5 and TRBJ2-2; D not certain. The germline CDR1 and CDR2 sequences are LGHNT and FRNRAP. V lost 0 bases to trimming and J lost 0 bases, with 8 bases between them. CDR3 size: 16 residues. This CDR3 reads CASGLVVLANTGELFF. CDR3 DNA sequence: TGTGCTAGTGGTTTGGTAGTCCTCGCGAACACCGGGGAGCTGTTTTTT.

There are a few counts of this clonotype. This chain connects TRBV12-3 or TRBV12-4 to TRBJ2-7, with a possible D match to TRBD2 (6 bases). V lost 5 bases to trimming and J lost 0 bases, with 11 bases between them. The CDR3 loop spans 14 amino acids. The CDR3 DNA is TGTGCCAGCAGTCCGGGACTTGTCTCCTACGAGCAGTACTTC. Translating gives CASSPGLVSYEQYF.

This clonotype was found a few times. This chain uses TRBV24-1 with TRBJ2-1, with 7 nucleotides matching TRBD2. The CDR3 loop spans 12 amino acids. The V gene end was trimmed by 7 bases and the J gene end by 7 bases; junction bases not matched to a gene: 3. From germline, CDR1 is KGHDR and CDR2 SFDVKD. CDR3 DNA sequence: TGTGCCACCAGCGTCGGGGGGAATGAGCAGTTCTTC. Amino acids: CATSVGGNEQFF.

This chain links TRBV25-1 with TRBJ1-1, with D perhaps TRBD1 (5 bases). Germline V gives CDR1 MGHDK, CDR2 SYGVNS. V dropped 4 bases and J dropped 5 bases, with 11 bases sitting between them. This CDR3 is built from 13 residues. The chain's CDR3 is CASSAGFGTEAFF. The CDR3 DNA sequence: TGTGCCAGCAGTGCAGGGTTCGGGACTGAAGCTTTCTTT.

This clonotype was seen more than once but under ten times. This chain connects TRBV11-2 to TRBJ2-1; D ambiguous. The germline CDR1 and CDR2 sequences are SGHAT and FQNNGV. The germline V and J ends were trimmed by 4 bases and 0 bases, with 7 bases remaining between them. The CDR3 spans 14 residues. The CDR3 spells CASSSESSYNEQFF. In DNA, the CDR3 is TGTGCCAGCAGCTCAGAGAGCTCCTACAATGAGCAGTTCTTC.

The chain has TRBV5-1 and TRBJ2-3, with 9 bases matching TRBD2. In germline, CDR1 is SGHRS, CDR2 YFSETQ. J gave up 2 bases and V 4 bases, and 11 bases lay outside the gene matches. CDR3 length equals 17 residues. The CDR3 sequence: CASSPTAGGRATDTQYF. The DNA of the CDR3 is TGCGCCAGCAGCCCCACCGCGGGGGGGAGGGCCACAGATACGCAGTATTTT.

This clonotype was seen a handful of times. The chain joins TRBV4-3 to TRBJ2-4, with D possibly being TRBD1 (5 bases). This CDR3 contains 20 residues. Deletions cut 0 bases from V and 8 bases from J, with 29 bases between. Germline V gives CDR1 LGHNA, CDR2 YSLEER. The CDR3: CASSQDWYGDRGLNGDIQYF. CDR3 coding DNA: TGCGCCAGCAGCCAAGATTGGTATGGAGACAGAGGCCTTAATGGGGACATTCAGTACTTC.

This clonotype came up a few times. The rearrangement links TRBV5-5 to TRBJ1-2; D not certain. This CDR3 is 14 amino acids long. V dropped 1 base and J dropped 7 bases, with 14 bases sitting between them. Germline assignment: CDR1 SGHKS and CDR2 YYEKEE (reference sequence). The CDR3 nucleotides are TGTGCCAGCAGCTTGTACGAAAGGCAACGTGGCTACACCTTC. As protein: CASSLYERQRGYTF.

The chain is built from TRBV30 and TRBJ2-7; D remains ambiguous. There are 12 residues in the CDR3. Germline CDR1 is GTSNPN and CDR2 is SVGIG (reference sequence). V was trimmed by 2 bases and J by 3 bases, leaving 8 bases between them. CDR3 sequence (DNA): TGTGCCTGGAGTTCTCAGGTCTACGAGCAGTACTTC. Translated: CAWSSQVYEQYF.

The rearrangement uses TRBV5-1 and TRBJ2-7; possible D gene TRBD2, 5 bases. V shed 4 bases and J shed 2 bases, with 13 bases lying between them. The CDR3 is 14 amino acids. CDR1 SGHRS and CDR2 YFSETQ come from the germline V gene. CDR3 coding DNA: TGCGCCAGCAGCCTCCGGGGTCTTGCCTACGAGCAGTACTTC. Its translation: CASSLRGLAYEQYF.

The gene calls are TRBV6-2 or TRBV6-3 and TRBJ1-1; possible D gene TRBD1, 6 bases. Germline CDR1 MNHEY, CDR2 SVGEGT. This CDR3 spans 13 amino acids. The V gene lost 2 bases and the J gene lost 7 bases, with 11 bases spanning the gap. For the CDR3, the DNA is TGTGCCAGCAGTTACACCAGGGGCAGTGAAGCTTTCTTT. Translated, it gives CASSYTRGSEAFF.

This clonotype was counted between two and nine times. This chain uses TRBV29-1 with TRBJ2-1; no firm D call. V lost 2 bases, J lost 4 bases, and 9 bases lay in between. The germline V gene has CDR1 SQVTM and CDR2 ANQGSEA. The CDR3 has 13 residues. The CDR3 DNA is TGCAGCGTTGAACACCTTCCTTACAATGAGCAGTTCTTC. It translates to CSVEHLPYNEQFF.

V is TRBV5-1 and J is TRBJ1-1; no clear D gene. With 0 bases removed from V and 1 base from J, the gap between germline ends came to 13 bases. The V gene's germline CDR1 is SGHRS and CDR2 YFSETQ. This CDR3 has 16 amino acids. The DNA of the CDR3 is TGCGCCAGCAGCTTGGTAGTAGGTGGTGGGAACACTGAAGCTTTCTTT. As protein: CASSLVVGGGNTEAFF.

The genes are TRBV6-5 and TRBJ1-3; no definite D call. The V and J ends lost 5 bases and 2 bases respectively, with 10 bases between them. The CDR3 runs 14 residues. Germline V lookup: CDR1 MNHEY, CDR2 SVGAGI. CDR3 sequence (DNA): TGTGCCAGCAGTCCCCTCGGCCCTGGAAACACCATATATTTT. Translation gives CASSPLGPGNTIYF.

This clonotype was recorded a few times. The V gene is TRBV30, the J gene TRBJ2-2, with 11 nucleotides matching TRBD2. CDR3 length: 15 amino acids. From germline, CDR1 is GTSNPN and CDR2 SVGIG (reference sequence). Trimming took 0 bases from V and 7 from J; bases not matched to a gene: 4. The CDR3 bases are TGTGCCTGGAGTGTACGGGGACTAGCGGTCGGGGAGCTGTTTTTT. Its protein product is CAWSVRGLAVGELFF.

Many counts were recorded for this clonotype. This sequence joins TRBV7-2 and TRBJ1-1; TRBD1 matches 8 bases. The CDR3 has 13 amino acids. V lost 3 bases to trimming and J lost 7 bases; unmatched junction nucleotides: 4. From germline, CDR1 is SGHTA and CDR2 FQGNSA. CDR3 in amino acids: CASSFKTGGEAFF. For the CDR3, the DNA is TGTGCCAGCAGCTTTAAAACAGGGGGTGAAGCTTTCTTT.